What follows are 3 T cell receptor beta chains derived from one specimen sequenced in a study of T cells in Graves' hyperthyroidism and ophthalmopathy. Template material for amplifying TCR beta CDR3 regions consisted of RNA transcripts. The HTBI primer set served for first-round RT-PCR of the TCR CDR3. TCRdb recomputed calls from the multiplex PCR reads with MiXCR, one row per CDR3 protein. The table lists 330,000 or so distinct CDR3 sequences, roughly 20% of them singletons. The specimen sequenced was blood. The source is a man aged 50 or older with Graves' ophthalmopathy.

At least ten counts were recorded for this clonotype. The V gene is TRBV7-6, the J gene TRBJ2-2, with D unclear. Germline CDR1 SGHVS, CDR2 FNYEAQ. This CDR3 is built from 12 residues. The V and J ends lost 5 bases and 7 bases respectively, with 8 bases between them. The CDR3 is CASSRLDGELFF. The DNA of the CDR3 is TGTGCCAGCAGCCGCCTTGACGGGGAGCTGTTTTTT.

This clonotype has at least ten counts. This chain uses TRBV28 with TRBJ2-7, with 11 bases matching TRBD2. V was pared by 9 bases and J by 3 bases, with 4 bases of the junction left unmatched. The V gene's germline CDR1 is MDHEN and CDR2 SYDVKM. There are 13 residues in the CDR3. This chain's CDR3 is CASTSGSIYEQYF. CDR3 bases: TGTGCCAGTACTAGCGGGAGTATCTACGAGCAGTACTTC. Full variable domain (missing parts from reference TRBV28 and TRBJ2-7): DVKVTQSSRYLVKRTGEKVFLECVQDMDHENMFWYRQDPGLGLRLIYFSYDVKMKEKGDIPEGYSVSREKKERFSLILESASTNQTSMYLCASTSGSIYEQYFGPGTRLTVT.

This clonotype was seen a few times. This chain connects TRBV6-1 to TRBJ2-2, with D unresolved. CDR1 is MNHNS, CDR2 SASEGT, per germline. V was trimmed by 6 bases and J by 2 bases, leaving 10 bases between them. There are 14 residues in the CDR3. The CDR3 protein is CASRKQTNTGELFF. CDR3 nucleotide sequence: TGTGCCAGCAGGAAGCAGACTAACACCGGGGAGCTGTTTTTT.